The T cell receptor beta chain described here comes from a study of blood T cell repertoires in COVID-19. About the research overall: Some COVID-19 samples were acute and others convalescent; all came from the United States, Italy and Spain. The analysed material was cDNA or gDNA that came from T cells, B-cell-depleted T cells, or PBMCs.

Methods used by the authors: Estimated nucleated cell counts came from reference gene primer amplification. Some clones are missing from TCRdb's copy, which holds only in-frame ones; the method was immunoSEQ multiplex PCR. The DNA gave D and trimming, while V, J and clone size come from that table. The sample has a few hundred thousand clones, about 79% seen once; the top ten hold over 1.2%. Trimming took off 0 bases at V and 6 bases at J, with 13 bases between the two ends. Germline V gives CDR1 SGHRS, CDR2 YFSETQ. CDR3 length: 15 amino acids. The chain recombines TRBV5-1 with TRBJ1-3; D perhaps matches TRBD1 (6 bases). The source of this sequence is a middle-aged woman who had recovered from COVID-19. The specimen was peripheral blood. The chain's CDR3 is CASSLGVAGENTIYF. CDR3 nucleotide sequence: TGCGCCAGCAGCTTGGGTGTTGCAGGGGAAAACACCATATATTTT.